This T cell receptor (beta chain) comes out of a study of CD8 T cells in Susac syndrome. Random-hexamer reverse transcription was applied to about 0.45 to 1 ug RNA. Multiplex PCR with immunoSEQ amplified the TCR beta CDR3 across 54 Vbeta and 13 Jbeta. One entry per CDR3 protein, called by TCRdb with MiXCR from the immunoSEQ multiplex PCR reads. The sample lists hundreds of thousands of distinct CDR3 sequences, 92% occurring once. V lost 0 bases and J lost 7; bases outside the gene matches: 4. The length of the CDR3 is 14 residues. Germline-derived CDR1 and CDR2 are SGDLS and YYNGEE. CD8+ and CD4+ blood T cells underwent TCR beta sequencing. Negative isolation was used for CD8+ and CD4+ T cells, and FACS enrichment was applied to TEMRA cells.

The sequenced material came from CD8+ T cells from PBMCs. This rearrangement joins TRBV9 to TRBJ1-1; 9 positions match TRBD1. The TCR sequence derives from a human donor with multiple sclerosis. The CDR3 bases are TGTGCCAGCAGCGTAGCGGGACAGGGCTTTGAAGCTTTCTTT. Protein sequence: CASSVAGQGFEAFF.